The 3 T cell receptor beta chains given below trace back to one sample, sequenced in a study of T cell repertoires in cytomegalovirus infection. From the reads, TCRdb called clonotypes with MiXCR, one entry per CDR3 protein. Of nearly 450,000 distinct CDR3 sequences in the sample, about a third were seen once. The sample taken for sequencing was PBMCs. The source of these receptors is a human donor in good health (CMV status not recorded). Some clones in this sample may be carry-over from other donors' samples.

The CDR3 reads CASGFQEKMGMNTEAFF. The CDR3 DNA reads TGTGCTAGTGGTTTCCAGGAAAAGATGGGCATGAACACTGAAGCTTTCTTT. V usage is TRBV12-5 and J usage is TRBJ1-1; D unclear. Germline CDR1 is LGHNT and CDR2 is FRNRAP. The germline V and J ends were trimmed by 3 bases and 0 bases, with 17 bases remaining between them. The CDR3 covers 17 residues.

This clonotype has more than one count but fewer than ten. The chain couples TRBV6-6 to TRBJ1-2, with 7 nucleotides matching TRBD1. The junction had 11 bases not matched to a gene; V was cut back by 6 bases and J by 4 bases. Germline loops: CDR1 MNHNY, CDR2 SVGAGI (reference sequence). This CDR3 is built from 15 residues. As DNA, the CDR3 is TGTGCCAGCAGCAAGACAGGGCAGATGGGCTATGGCTACACCTTC. Residues: CASSKTGQMGYGYTF.

The chain uses TRBV2 and TRBJ2-3, with D unresolved. Germline V gene lookup returns CDR1 SNHLY and CDR2 FYNNEI. CDR3 size: 13 residues. Trimming stripped 7 bases from V and 3 bases from J, with 11 bases between. The CDR3 bases are TGTGCCAGCACCGTTCGGGTTACAGATACGCAGTATTTT. As protein: CASTVRVTDTQYF.